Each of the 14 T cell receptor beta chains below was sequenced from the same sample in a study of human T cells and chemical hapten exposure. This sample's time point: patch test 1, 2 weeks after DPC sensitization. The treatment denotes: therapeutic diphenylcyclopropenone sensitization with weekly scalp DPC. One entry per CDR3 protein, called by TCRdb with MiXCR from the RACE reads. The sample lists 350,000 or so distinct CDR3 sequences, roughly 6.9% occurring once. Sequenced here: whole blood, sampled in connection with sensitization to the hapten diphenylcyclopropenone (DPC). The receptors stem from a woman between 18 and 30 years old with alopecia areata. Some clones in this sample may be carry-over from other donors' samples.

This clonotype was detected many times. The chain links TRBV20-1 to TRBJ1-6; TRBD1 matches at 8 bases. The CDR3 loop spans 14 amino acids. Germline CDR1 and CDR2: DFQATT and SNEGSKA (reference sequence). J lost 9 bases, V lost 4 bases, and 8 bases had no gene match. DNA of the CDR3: TGCAGTGCTATACTCCAGGGGGCGGGTTCACCCCTCCACTTT. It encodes CSAILQGAGSPLHF.

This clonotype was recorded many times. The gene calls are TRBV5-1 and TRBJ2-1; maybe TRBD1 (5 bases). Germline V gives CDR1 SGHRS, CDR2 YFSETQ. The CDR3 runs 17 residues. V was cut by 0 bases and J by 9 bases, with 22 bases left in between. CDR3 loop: CASSLASLVQGRGEQFF. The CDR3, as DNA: TGCGCCAGCAGCTTGGCCTCATTGGTCCAGGGTAGGGGTGAGCAGTTCTTC.

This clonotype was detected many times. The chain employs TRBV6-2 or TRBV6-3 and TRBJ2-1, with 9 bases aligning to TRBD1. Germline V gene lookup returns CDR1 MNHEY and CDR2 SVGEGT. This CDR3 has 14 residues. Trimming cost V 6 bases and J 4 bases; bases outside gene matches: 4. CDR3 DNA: TGTGCCAGCAGAGGGGACAGGGTGTACAATGAGCAGTTCTTC. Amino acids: CASRGDRVYNEQFF.

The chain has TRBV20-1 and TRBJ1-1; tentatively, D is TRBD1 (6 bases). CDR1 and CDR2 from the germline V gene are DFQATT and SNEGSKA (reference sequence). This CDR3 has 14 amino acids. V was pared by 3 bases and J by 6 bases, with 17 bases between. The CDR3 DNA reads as TGCAGTGCTAGGTCGGGAACAGGGAAGGCTGAAGCTTTCTTT. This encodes CSARSGTGKAEAFF.

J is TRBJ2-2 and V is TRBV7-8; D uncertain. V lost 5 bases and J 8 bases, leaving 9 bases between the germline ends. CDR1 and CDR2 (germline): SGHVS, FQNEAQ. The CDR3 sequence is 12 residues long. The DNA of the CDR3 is TGTGCCAGCAGCCCCCTGATGGGGGAGCTGTTTTTT. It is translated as CASSPLMGELFF.

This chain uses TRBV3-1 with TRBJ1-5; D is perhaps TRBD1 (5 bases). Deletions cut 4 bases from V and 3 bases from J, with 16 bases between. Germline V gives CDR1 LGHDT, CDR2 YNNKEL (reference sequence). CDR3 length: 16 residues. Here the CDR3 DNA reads TGTGCCAGCAGCCCGAAACCGGGCAGGGACAATCAGCCCCAGCATTTT. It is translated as CASSPKPGRDNQPQHF.

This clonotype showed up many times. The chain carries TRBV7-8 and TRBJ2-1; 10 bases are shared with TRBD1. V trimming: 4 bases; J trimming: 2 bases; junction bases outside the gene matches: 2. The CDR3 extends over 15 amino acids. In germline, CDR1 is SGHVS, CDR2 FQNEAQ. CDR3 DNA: TGTGCCAGCAGCTCGGGACAGGGGCCCTACAATGAGCAGTTCTTC. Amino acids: CASSSGQGPYNEQFF.

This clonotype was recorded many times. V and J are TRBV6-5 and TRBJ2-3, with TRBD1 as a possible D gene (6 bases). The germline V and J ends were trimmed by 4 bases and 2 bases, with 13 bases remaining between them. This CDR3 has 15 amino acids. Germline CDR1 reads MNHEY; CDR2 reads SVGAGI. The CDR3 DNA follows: TGTGCCAGCAGTTCATGGGACACCGTCACAGATACGCAGTATTTT. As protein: CASSSWDTVTDTQYF.

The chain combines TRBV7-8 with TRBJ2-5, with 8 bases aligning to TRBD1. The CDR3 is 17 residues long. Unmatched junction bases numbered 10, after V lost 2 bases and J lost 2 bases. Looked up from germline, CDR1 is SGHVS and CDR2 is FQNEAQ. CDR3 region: CASSLSYPGTGQETQYF. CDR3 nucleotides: TGTGCCAGCAGCTTATCCTACCCGGGGACAGGTCAAGAGACCCAGTACTTC.

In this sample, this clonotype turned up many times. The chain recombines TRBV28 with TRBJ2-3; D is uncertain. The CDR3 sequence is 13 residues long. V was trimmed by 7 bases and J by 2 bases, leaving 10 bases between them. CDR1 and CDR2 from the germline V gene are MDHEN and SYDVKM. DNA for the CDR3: TGTGCCAGCACCATCCAAACCACAGATACGCAGTATTTT. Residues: CASTIQTTDTQYF. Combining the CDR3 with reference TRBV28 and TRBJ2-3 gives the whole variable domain DVKVTQSSRYLVKRTGEKVFLECVQDMDHENMFWYRQDPGLGLRLIYFSYDVKMKEKGDIPEGYSVSREKKERFSLILESASTNQTSMYLCASTIQTTDTQYFGPGTRLTVL.

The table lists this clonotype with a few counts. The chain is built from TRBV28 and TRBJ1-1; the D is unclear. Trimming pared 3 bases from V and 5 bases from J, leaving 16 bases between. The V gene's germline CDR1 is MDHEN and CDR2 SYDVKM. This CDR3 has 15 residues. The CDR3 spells CASSFSRAGRTEAFF. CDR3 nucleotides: TGTGCCAGCAGTTTCTCGAGGGCCGGTAGGACTGAAGCTTTCTTT.

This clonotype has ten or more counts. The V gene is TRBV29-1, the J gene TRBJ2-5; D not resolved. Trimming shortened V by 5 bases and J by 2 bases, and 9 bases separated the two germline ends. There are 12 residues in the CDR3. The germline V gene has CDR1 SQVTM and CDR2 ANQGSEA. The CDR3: CSVSESQETQYF. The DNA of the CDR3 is TGCAGCGTTTCCGAGAGTCAAGAGACCCAGTACTTC.

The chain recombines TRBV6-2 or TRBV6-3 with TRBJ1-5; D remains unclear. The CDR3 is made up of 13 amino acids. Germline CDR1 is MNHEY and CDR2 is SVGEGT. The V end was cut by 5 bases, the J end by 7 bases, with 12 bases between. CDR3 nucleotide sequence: TGTGCCAGCAGTCCCACGACTCCACAGCCCCAGCATTTT. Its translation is CASSPTTPQPQHF.

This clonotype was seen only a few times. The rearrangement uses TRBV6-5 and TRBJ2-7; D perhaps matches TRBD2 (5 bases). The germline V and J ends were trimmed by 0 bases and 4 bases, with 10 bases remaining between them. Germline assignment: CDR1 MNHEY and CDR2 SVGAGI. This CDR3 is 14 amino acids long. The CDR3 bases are TGTGCCAGCAGTTACTCACTAGTCGGGTACGAGCAGTACTTC. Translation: CASSYSLVGYEQYF.